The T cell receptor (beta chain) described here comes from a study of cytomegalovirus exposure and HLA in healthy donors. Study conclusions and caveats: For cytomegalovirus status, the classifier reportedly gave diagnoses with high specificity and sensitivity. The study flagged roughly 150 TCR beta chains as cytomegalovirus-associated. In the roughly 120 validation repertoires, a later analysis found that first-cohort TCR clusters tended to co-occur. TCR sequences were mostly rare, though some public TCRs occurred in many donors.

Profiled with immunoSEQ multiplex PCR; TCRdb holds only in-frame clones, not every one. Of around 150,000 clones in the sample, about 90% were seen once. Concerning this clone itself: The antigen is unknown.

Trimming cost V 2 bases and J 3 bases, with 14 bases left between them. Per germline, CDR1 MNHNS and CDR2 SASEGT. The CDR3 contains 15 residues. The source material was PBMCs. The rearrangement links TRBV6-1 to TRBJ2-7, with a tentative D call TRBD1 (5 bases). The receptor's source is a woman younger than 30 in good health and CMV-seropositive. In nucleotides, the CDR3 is TGTGCCAGCAGTGAATTTTTAGGGGTCCGCTACGAGCAGTACTTC. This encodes CASSEFLGVRYEQYF.